Given below is one T cell receptor (beta chain) in context. Its antigen remains undetermined. Within one base of it there is no much larger clone, and no base qualities were kept. The data stem from a study of shared clonotypes between healthy human individuals (dated by TCRdb to 2020 to 2022). For context, the study as a whole: The cohort comprised a couple of women and three men aged 18 to 49 years. Each donor's leukapheresis produced roughly between roughly 0.94 and 9.5 billion PBMCs. For each donor, three plates each were used for CD4 naive and CD4 memory, two plates were used for CD8 naive, and one plate was used for CD8 memory. To increase sequencing depth and limit assay-specific biases, different laboratories used diverse techniques to prepare libraries and sequence TCR repertoires. To estimate repertoire size and how much clonotype sharing occurs between individuals, the study deeply sequenced the blood TCR repertoires of five healthy adults. What the research found in general, with its limitations: The small number of donors limited the genetic and exposure-history diversity represented. Larger estimated clonotype richness was generally found for naive subsets than for memory subsets. Pairwise subsampling indicated that sequencing depth was expected to affect the degree of clonotype sharing among donors. About 5% of naive CD4, 3.5% of naive CD8, 2.3% of memory CD4, and 0.35% to 0.5% of memory CD8 clonotypes were shared across a few donors. Even with the large sequencing depth, rarefaction of the sorted-subset datasets indicated that sequencing was incomplete. Sampling was limited to blood, and TCR repertoires in tissue likely differ from TCR repertoires in blood. Higher generation probabilities were observed for clonotypes shared by all four sorted-subset donors than for non-shared clonotypes.

V was cut back by 4 bases and J by 4 bases, leaving a gap of 8 bases between them. CDR1 MNHEY and CDR2 SMNVEV are derived from the germline V gene (reference sequence). The CDR3 sequence holds 13 residues, the cysteine and phenylalanine included. The retained sequence is limited to the CDR3, 39 bases, with the frame set at the first base. CD8 naive samples were obtained by positive selection for CCR7 among CD45RO-negative cells, yielding a CD45RA+CCR7+ population from which TemRA cells were excluded. Donors were healthy HIV-negative adults with no recently reported acute infections or vaccinations. All donors were Caucasian adults living in Nashville, Tennessee, USA. After blood collection by leukapheresis, PBMCs were isolated using Ficoll-Histopaque density gradient centrifugation and then cryopreserved in the vapor phase of liquid nitrogen. Purity and quantity of every magnetically sorted T cell population were checked by analytical flow cytometry. Each sorted fraction had its genomic DNA isolated and then quantified by UV absorbance on a Nanodrop 2000c.

Using the deep immunoSEQ assay, multiplex PCR amplified TCR CDR3 regions from genomic DNA. Genomic DNA extracted from each cell subset was distributed evenly over all wells of several immunoSEQ 96-well plates, and each plate served as one replicate. For sorted subsets, each replicate PCR was loaded with about 0.2 ug genomic DNA, equivalent to about 33,000 T cell genomes. Purified libraries were quantified with a Qubit 3.0 fluorometer, sized on a Bioanalyzer 2100, and re-quantified with the KAPA Library Quantification kit. A separate single-read 150-cycle Illumina NextSeq 550 flow cell was used to sequence each immunoSEQ 96-well plate. The published analysis was carried out like this. Because only junctional sequences without quality scores were contained in the immunoSEQ output, filtering matching that applied to full-length reads could not be performed. To assign V/J genes and CDR3, sequences were annotated against IMGT germline references using PyIR, a Python wrapper for IgBLAST v1.9. Reads were removed for weak V/J assignments (E-value above 1e-6), missing CDR3, stop codons, out-of-frame junctions, or ambiguous translated residues. A V3J clonotype was defined by an identical inferred V gene, J gene, and CDR3 amino acid sequence. Percentage overlap between repertoires was calculated by dividing the number of shared unique clonotypes by the size of the smaller repertoire. Richness of each repertoire was evaluated using RTK rarefaction, the Chao1 estimator, and Recon v2.1 estimates of unobserved clonotypes. Generation probabilities for all TCRbeta clonotypes obtained by the gDNA method from several donors were computed using OLGA. The source is immuneACCESS, and TCRdb retained only in-frame sequences with V and J called. Part of the clones is not carried over; for the studies checked, unresolved V genes explain less than half of this, and the remainder is unexplained. The DNA was the basis for D and trimming; V, J and clone size are from that table. Within this sample are hundreds of thousands of clones, with around 90% of them counted one time only. The ten largest clones represent 24% of the sample.

The TCR was taken from a man aged 30-40 years in good health. The sample consisted of naive CD8+ T cells sorted from blood. This specimen's cell subset or site label, interpreted: CD45RA+CCR7+. The sequence links TRBV27 to TRBJ2-1; the best D guess is TRBD2, with 5 bases matching. CDR3 region: CASSSRLYNEQFF. The sequence in DNA is TGTGCCAGCAGTTCCCGACTATACAATGAGCAGTTCTTC.